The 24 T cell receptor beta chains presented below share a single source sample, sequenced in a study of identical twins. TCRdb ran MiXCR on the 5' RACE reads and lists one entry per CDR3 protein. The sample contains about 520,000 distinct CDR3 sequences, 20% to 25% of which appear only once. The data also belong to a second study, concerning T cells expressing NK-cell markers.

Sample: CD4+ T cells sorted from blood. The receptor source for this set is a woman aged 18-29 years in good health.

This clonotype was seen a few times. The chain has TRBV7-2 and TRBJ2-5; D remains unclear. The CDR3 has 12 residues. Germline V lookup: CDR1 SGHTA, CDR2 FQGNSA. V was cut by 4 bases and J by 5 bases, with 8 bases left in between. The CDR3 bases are TGTGCCAGCAGCTCCCCACCGGAGACCCAGTACTTC. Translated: CASSSPPETQYF.

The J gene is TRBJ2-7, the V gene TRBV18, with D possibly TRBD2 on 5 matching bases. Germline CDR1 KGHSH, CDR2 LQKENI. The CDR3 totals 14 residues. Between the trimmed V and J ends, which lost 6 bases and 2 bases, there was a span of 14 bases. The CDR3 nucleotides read TGTGCCAGCTCCGCCGGAGCGGAGACCTACGAGCAGTACTTC. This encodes CASSAGAETYEQYF. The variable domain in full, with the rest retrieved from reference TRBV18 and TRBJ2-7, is NAGVMQNPRHLVRRRGQEARLRCSPMKGHSHVYWYRQLPEEGLKFMVYLQKENIIDESGMPKERFSAEFPKEGPSILRIQQVVRGDSAAYFCASSAGAETYEQYFGPGTRLTVT.

CDR3 amino acids: CASSFSPLLGELFF. The CDR3 nucleotides read TGTGCCAGCAGTTTTAGCCCTCTTCTCGGGGAGCTGTTTTTT. The J gene is TRBJ2-2, the V gene TRBV27; D unresolved. V lost 3 bases and J 7 bases, leaving 12 bases between the germline ends. This CDR3 spans 14 amino acids. The germline CDR1 and CDR2 sequences are MNHEY and SMNVEV (reference sequence).

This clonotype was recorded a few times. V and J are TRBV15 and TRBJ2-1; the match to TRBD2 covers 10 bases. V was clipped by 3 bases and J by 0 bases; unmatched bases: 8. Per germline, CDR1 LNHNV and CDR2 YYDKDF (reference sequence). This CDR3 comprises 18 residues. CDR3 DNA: TGTGCCACCAGCAGGGGGCTAGCGGGAGTCTTCTCCTACAATGAGCAGTTCTTC. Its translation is CATSRGLAGVFSYNEQFF.

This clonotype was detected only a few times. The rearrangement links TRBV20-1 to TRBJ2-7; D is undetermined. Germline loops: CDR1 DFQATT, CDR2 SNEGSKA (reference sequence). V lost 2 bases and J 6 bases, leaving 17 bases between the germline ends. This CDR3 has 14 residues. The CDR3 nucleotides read TGCAGTGCTAGACCAAGCTCTACACCCCGCGAGCAGTACTTC. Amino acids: CSARPSSTPREQYF.

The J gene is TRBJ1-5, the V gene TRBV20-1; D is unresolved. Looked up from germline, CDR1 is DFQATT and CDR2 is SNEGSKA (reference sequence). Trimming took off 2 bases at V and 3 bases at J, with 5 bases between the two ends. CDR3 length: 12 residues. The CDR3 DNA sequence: TGCAGTGCTAGACGCAACAATCAGCCCCAGCATTTT. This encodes CSARRNNQPQHF.

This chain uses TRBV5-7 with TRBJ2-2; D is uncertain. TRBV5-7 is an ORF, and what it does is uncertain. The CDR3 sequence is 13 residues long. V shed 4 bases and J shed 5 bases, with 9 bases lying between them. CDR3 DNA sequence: TGTGCCAGCAGCCGACGGGTAACCGGGGAGCTGTTTTTT. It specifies CASSRRVTGELFF.

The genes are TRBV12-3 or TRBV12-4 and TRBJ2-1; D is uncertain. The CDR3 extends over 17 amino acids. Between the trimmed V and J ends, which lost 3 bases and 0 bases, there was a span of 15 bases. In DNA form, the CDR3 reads TGTGCCAGCAGTTTCCCCCGGGTATCCAGCTCCTACAATGAGCAGTTCTTC. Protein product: CASSFPRVSSSYNEQFF.

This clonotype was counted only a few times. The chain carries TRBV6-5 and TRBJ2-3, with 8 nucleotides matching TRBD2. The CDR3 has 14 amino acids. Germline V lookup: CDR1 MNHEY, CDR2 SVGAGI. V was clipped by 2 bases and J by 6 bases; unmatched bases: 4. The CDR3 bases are TGTGCCAGCAGTTACCGGGAGGGCCCCGATACGCAGTATTTT. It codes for CASSYREGPDTQYF.

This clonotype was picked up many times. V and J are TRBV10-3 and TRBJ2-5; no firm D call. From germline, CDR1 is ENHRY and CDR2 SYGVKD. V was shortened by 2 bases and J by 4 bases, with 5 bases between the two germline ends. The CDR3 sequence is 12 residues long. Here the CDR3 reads CAISESGETQYF. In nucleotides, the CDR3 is TGTGCCATCAGTGAGAGTGGAGAGACCCAGTACTTC.

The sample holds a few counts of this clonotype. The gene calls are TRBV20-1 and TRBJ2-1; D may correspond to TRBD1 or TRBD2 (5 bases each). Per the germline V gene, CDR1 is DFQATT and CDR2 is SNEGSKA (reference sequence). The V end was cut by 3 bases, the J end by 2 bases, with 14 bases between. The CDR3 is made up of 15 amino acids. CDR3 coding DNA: TGCAGTGCTAGCGGCCCGGGACGAACCTACAATGAGCAGTTCTTC. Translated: CSASGPGRTYNEQFF.

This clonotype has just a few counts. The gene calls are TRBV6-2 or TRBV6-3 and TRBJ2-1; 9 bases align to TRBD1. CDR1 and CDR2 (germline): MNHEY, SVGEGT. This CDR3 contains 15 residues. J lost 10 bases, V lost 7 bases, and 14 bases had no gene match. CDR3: CASKAGGTGRVEQFF. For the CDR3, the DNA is TGTGCCAGCAAAGCAGGCGGGACAGGGCGGGTCGAGCAGTTCTTC.

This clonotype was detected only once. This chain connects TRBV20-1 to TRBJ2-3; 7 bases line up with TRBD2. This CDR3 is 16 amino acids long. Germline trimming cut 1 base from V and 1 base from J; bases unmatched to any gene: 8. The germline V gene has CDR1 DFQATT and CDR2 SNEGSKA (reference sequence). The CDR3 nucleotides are TGCAGTGCTAGAGGGGCTGGCGGGAGTCGCACAGATACGCAGTATTTT. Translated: CSARGAGGSRTDTQYF.

The CDR3 is CASSLAGGAGYGYTF. As DNA, the CDR3 is TGTGCCAGCAGCTTAGCAGGGGGCGCGGGCTATGGCTACACCTTC. This chain uses TRBV7-9 with TRBJ1-2; 7 nucleotides align to TRBD1. The germline V gene has CDR1 SEHNR and CDR2 FQNEAQ (reference sequence). This CDR3 comprises 15 residues. V shed 0 bases and J 4 bases; nucleotides not matched to a gene: 5.

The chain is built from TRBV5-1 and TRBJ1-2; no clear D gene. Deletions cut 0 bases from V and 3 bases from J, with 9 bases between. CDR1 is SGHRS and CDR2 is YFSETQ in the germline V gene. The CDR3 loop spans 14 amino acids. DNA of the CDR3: TGCGCCAGCAGCTTGGAGGCGCTCTACTATGGCTACACCTTC. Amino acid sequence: CASSLEALYYGYTF.

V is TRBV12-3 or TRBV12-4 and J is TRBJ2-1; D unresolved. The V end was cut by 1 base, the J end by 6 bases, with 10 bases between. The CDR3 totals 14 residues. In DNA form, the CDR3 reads TGTGCCAGCAGTTTAGTGGGTAGGACCAATGAGCAGTTCTTC. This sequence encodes CASSLVGRTNEQFF.

CDR3 amino acids: CASSSPAGRAIGELFF. In nucleotides, the CDR3 is TGTGCCAGCAGCTCCCCGGCCGGGAGGGCCATCGGGGAGCTGTTTTTT. The gene calls are TRBV7-2 and TRBJ2-2; TRBD2 matches 8 bases. V dropped 4 bases and J dropped 7; count of bases not matched to a gene: 11. The germline V gene encodes CDR1 SGHTA and CDR2 FQGNSA. The CDR3 has 16 residues.

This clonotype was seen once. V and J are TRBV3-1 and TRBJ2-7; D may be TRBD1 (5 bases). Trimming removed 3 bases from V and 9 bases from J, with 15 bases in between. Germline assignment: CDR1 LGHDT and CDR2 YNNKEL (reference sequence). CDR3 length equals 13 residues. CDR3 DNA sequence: TGTGCCAGCAGCCAGGCGACAGATACGGGGCAGTACTTC. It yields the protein CASSQATDTGQYF.

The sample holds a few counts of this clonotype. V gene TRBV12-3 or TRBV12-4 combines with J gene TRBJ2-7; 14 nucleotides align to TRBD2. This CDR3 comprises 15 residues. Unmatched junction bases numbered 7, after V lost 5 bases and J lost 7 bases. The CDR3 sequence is CASSPGLAGVGEQYF. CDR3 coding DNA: TGTGCCAGCAGTCCGGGACTAGCGGGAGTAGGGGAGCAGTACTTC.

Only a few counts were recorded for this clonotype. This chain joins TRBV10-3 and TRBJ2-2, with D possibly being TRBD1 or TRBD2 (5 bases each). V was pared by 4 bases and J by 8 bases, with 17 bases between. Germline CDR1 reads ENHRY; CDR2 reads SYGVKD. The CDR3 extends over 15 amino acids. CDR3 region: CAISAGRPGLGELFF. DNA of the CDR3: TGTGCCATCAGTGCGGGACGCCCCGGGTTGGGGGAGCTGTTTTTT.

The CDR3 DNA sequence: TGTGCCAGCAGTTTCGGACGGATTGAAGCTTTCTTT. As protein: CASSFGRIEAFF. The gene calls are TRBV12-3 or TRBV12-4 and TRBJ1-1; D unresolved. This CDR3 has 12 residues. Trimming removed 3 bases from V and 7 bases from J, with 9 bases in between.

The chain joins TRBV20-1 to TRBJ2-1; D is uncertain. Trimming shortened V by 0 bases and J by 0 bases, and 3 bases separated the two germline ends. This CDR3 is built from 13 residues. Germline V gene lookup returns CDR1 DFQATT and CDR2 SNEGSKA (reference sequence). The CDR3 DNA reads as TGCAGTGCTAGAGATGGCTCCTACAATGAGCAGTTCTTC. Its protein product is CSARDGSYNEQFF.

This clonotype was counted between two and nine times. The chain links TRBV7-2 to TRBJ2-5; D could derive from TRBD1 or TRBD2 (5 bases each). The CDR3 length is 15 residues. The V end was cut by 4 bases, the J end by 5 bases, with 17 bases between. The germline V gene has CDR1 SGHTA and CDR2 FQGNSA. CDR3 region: CASSSGHPWGETQYF. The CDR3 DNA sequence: TGTGCCAGCAGCTCCGGACATCCCTGGGGGGAGACCCAGTACTTC.

Here the CDR3 DNA reads TGTGCCTCTGCCGGGGTGGATACGCAGTATTTT. This encodes CASAGVDTQYF. The J gene is TRBJ2-3, the V gene TRBV19; D is perhaps TRBD2 (5 bases). V lost 11 bases to trimming and J lost 6 bases, with 12 bases between them. Germline-derived CDR1 and CDR2 are LNHDA and SQIVND (reference sequence). The CDR3 runs 11 residues.